Below, 22 T cell receptor beta chains from the same sample are listed, as sequenced in a study of metastatic and nonmetastatic thyroid tumors (dated by TCRdb to the early 2020s). Before undergoing thyroid surgery, none of the patients had been given any kind of treatment. Receptor libraries were prepared by PCR. Sequenced using an Illumina HiSeq 4000. The public sequencing data were trimmed at Q25 with fastp and processed into clonotypes with MiXCR by TCRdb, which kept only in-frame beta chains. The sample table records just under 20,000 clones; under 25% of these occur just once. The ten biggest clones cover roughly a tenth of the sample. The specimen was tumor tissue. The source of these receptors is a male donor with papillary thyroid cancer or a benign thyroid nodule (not recorded which). Some clones in this sample may be carry-over from other donors' samples.

This clone has only a few counts. V and J are TRBV28 and TRBJ1-2; the D gene is possibly TRBD1 (5 bases). Trimming took 4 bases from V and 3 from J, leaving 18 bases between them. The CDR3 runs to 16 residues. CDR1 and CDR2 from the germline V gene are MDHEN and SYDVKM. The CDR3 spells CASSSASALGHYGYTF. CDR3 bases: TGTGCCAGCAGTTCCGCTAGTGCCCTGGGGCACTATGGCTACACCTTC.

The chain is built from TRBV20-1 and TRBJ2-2; D gene uncertain. The CDR3 has 14 residues. With 3 bases removed from V and 10 bases from J, the gap between germline ends came to 18 bases. Looked up from germline, CDR1 is DFQATT and CDR2 is SNEGSKA (reference sequence). The chain's CDR3 is CSASGSVRTPELFF. For the CDR3, the DNA is TGCAGTGCTAGTGGCAGCGTGAGAACCCCGGAGCTGTTTTTT.

Details on this clone: This may be a read error, as it is one base from a much larger clone. CDR3 bases: TGTTCCAGCAGCTTAAGGCAGGGGGGGACCCAGTACTTC. It encodes CSSSLRQGGTQYF. J is TRBJ2-5 and V is TRBV7-6; tentatively, D is TRBD1 (7 bases). Germline loops: CDR1 SGHVS, CDR2 FNYEAQ. This CDR3 spans 13 amino acids.

This clone came up many times. The chain joins TRBV4-1 to TRBJ2-7; 7 bases match TRBD2. Unmatched junction bases numbered 9, after V lost 3 bases and J lost 1 base. This CDR3 spans 16 amino acids. The V gene's germline CDR1 is MGHRA and CDR2 YSYEKL. The CDR3 nucleotides read TGCGCCAGCAGCCAGTCATTTAGGGGAGGGTCCTACGAGCAGTACTTC. The encoded protein is CASSQSFRGGSYEQYF.

The V call is TRBV6-2 or TRBV6-3, the J call TRBJ1-5; D is ambiguous. V shed 8 bases and J shed 2 bases, with 19 bases lying between them. CDR1 and CDR2 (germline): MNHEY, SVGEGT. This CDR3 is built from 16 residues. The CDR3 nucleotides are TGTGCCAGCGGTTTTCCCCGCGGCGTCGGCAATCAGCCCCAGCATTTT. Residues: CASGFPRGVGNQPQHF.

This chain uses TRBV19 with TRBJ1-1; a weak D match, TRBD1 (5 bases). Germline assignment: CDR1 LNHDA and CDR2 SQIVND (reference sequence). The V gene lost 5 bases and the J gene lost 5 bases, with 15 bases spanning the gap. The CDR3 length is 14 residues. The DNA of the CDR3 is TGTGCCAGTAGTGCCTACTCAGGGCGAACTGAAGCTTTCTTT. Translation: CASSAYSGRTEAFF.

This clone was counted ten times or more. This chain uses TRBV20-1 with TRBJ1-1; a possible D gene is TRBD1 (6 bases). CDR1 and CDR2 (germline): DFQATT, SNEGSKA (reference sequence). The CDR3 has 14 residues. V lost 2 bases and J 1 base, leaving 11 bases between the germline ends. The CDR3 reads CSARFLQGNTEAFF. In nucleotides, the CDR3 is TGCAGTGCTAGATTCTTACAGGGGAACACTGAAGCTTTCTTT.

This clone was seen at least ten times. This rearrangement joins TRBV6-1 to TRBJ1-1; a weak D match, TRBD1 (5 bases). Germline CDR1 MNHNS, CDR2 SASEGT. The CDR3 has 14 amino acids. The ends were cut back, 2 bases at V and 7 bases at J, with 14 bases in the middle. The CDR3 DNA is TGTGCCAGCAGTGAAAGGGGCCGAGGGGTTGAAGCTTTCTTT. As protein: CASSERGRGVEAFF.

About this clone itself: The junction departs from germline at one end; a sequencing error may be responsible. The J gene is TRBJ2-7, the V gene TRBV7-2; 8 nucleotides match TRBD2. This CDR3 has 15 amino acids. Germline-derived CDR1 and CDR2 are SGHTA and FQGNSA. The CDR3 coding sequence is TGTGCCAGCAACATGAGTAGCGGGACTCCCTACGAGAAGTACTTC. It specifies CASNMSSGTPYEKYF.

This clone has ten or more counts. The chain combines TRBV12-3 or TRBV12-4 with TRBJ1-4; D is perhaps TRBD1 (6 bases). CDR3 length: 12 residues. The V and J ends lost 11 bases and 1 base respectively, with 8 bases between them. CDR3 region: CASGQTNEKLFF. Written as DNA, the CDR3 is TGTGCCTCGGGACAAACTAATGAAAAACTGTTTTTT.

This clone came up many times. The chain links TRBV2 to TRBJ1-5; D gene ambiguous. The CDR3 loop spans 13 amino acids. The V end lost 6 bases, the J end lost 0 bases, and 6 bases lay between the germline ends. The germline gives CDR1 SNHLY, CDR2 FYNNEI. The DNA for the CDR3 is TGTGCCAGCAGCTCGTATAGCAATCAGCCCCAGCATTTT. It codes for CASSSYSNQPQHF.

This clone was found many times. The V and J genes are TRBV20-1 and TRBJ1-5; D gene ambiguous. CDR1 and CDR2 from the germline V gene are DFQATT and SNEGSKA (reference sequence). The CDR3 consists of 15 residues. V lost 3 bases, J lost 0 bases, and 12 bases lay in between. Here the CDR3 reads CSASARAGSNQPQHF. CDR3 sequence (DNA): TGCAGTGCTAGCGCGAGGGCGGGTAGCAATCAGCCCCAGCATTTT.

The chain's CDR3 is CASSLGGTRSHEQYF. Written as DNA, the CDR3 is TGTGCCAGCAGCTTAGGGGGGACCAGGAGCCACGAGCAGTACTTC. This chain links TRBV11-2 with TRBJ2-7; D could derive from TRBD1 or TRBD2 (5 bases each). The germline V gene encodes CDR1 SGHAT and CDR2 FQNNGV. Trimming pared 1 base from V and 5 bases from J, leaving 15 bases between. This CDR3 is built from 15 residues.

This clone came up many times. V and J are TRBV28 and TRBJ1-4; perhaps TRBD1 as D (6 bases). V lost 4 bases and J lost 10, with 13 bases in between. The CDR3 runs to 13 residues. Germline V CDR1 and CDR2: MDHEN, SYDVKM. CDR3 sequence reads: CASSSTGLGKLFF. CDR3 nucleotide sequence: TGTGCCAGCAGTTCTACAGGGTTAGGAAAACTGTTTTTT.

This clone is deemed medium-sized. The rearrangement joins TRBV28 to TRBJ1-3, with D possibly being TRBD1 (6 bases). V was clipped by 7 bases and J by 0 bases, with 13 bases between them. CDR1 is MDHEN and CDR2 is SYDVKM in the germline V gene. The CDR3 covers 15 residues. The CDR3: CASTPPGASGNTIYF. CDR3 coding DNA: TGTGCCAGCACCCCCCCGGGGGCCTCTGGAAACACCATATATTTT.

The chain combines TRBV7-2 with TRBJ2-3; D gene uncertain. The V and J ends lost 3 bases and 6 bases respectively, with 10 bases between them. CDR1 is SGHTA, CDR2 FQGNSA, per germline. The CDR3 has 13 residues. The CDR3 sequence: CASSLDLRDTQYF. The CDR3 region has the DNA TGTGCCAGCAGCTTGGATCTACGGGATACGCAGTATTTT.

This clone is medium-sized (0.01 to 0.1%). The chain has TRBV30 and TRBJ2-7, with unresolved D. The CDR3 contains 11 residues. V lost 0 bases to trimming and J lost 6 bases, with 6 bases between them. Germline CDR1 and CDR2: GTSNPN and SVGIG (reference sequence). The CDR3 spells CAWSVGGEQYF. CDR3 nucleotide sequence: TGTGCCTGGAGTGTAGGTGGCGAGCAGTACTTC.

By frequency in the sample, this clone is medium-sized. The genes are TRBV20-1 and TRBJ2-7, with TRBD2 matching 9 bases. V gave up 3 bases and J gave up 6 bases; unmatched junction bases: 12. The CDR3 spans 15 residues. In germline, CDR1 is DFQATT, CDR2 SNEGSKA (reference sequence). This chain's CDR3 is CSASLGAGGPFEQYF. The CDR3 DNA sequence: TGCAGTGCTAGTTTAGGGGCGGGAGGGCCGTTCGAGCAGTACTTC.

This clone is medium-sized. This chain connects TRBV5-6 to TRBJ2-3; TRBD1 matches 8 bases. Germline V gives CDR1 SGHDT, CDR2 YYEEEE. V lost 4 bases and J lost 4; bases outside the gene matches: 14. This CDR3 spans 17 amino acids. The CDR3 region has the DNA TGTGCCAGCAGCCCGAGCGGTGGACAGGGACCGCCAGATACGCAGTATTTT. As protein: CASSPSGGQGPPDTQYF.

The J gene is TRBJ1-2, the V gene TRBV5-1; D is uncertain. V lost 2 bases and J lost 4, with 9 bases in between. Germline CDR1 reads SGHRS; CDR2 reads YFSETQ. The CDR3 runs 13 residues. CDR3 sequence (DNA): TGCGCCAGCAGCTTTGGCCCTAGCTATGGCTACACCTTC. Amino acid sequence: CASSFGPSYGYTF.

The sample holds many counts of this clone. This chain connects TRBV28 to TRBJ2-5; the D gene is possibly TRBD2 (5 bases). The CDR3 length is 15 residues. CDR1 and CDR2 from the germline V gene are MDHEN and SYDVKM. V lost 7 bases, J lost 1 base, and 16 bases lay in between. CDR3 in DNA: TGTGCCAGCACCCCTCTCTTAGCGTCCCAAGAGACCCAGTACTTC. Amino acids: CASTPLLASQETQYF.

This clone is classed as medium-sized (0.01 to 0.1%). Other DNA variants within this sample encode the same CDR3. The genes are TRBV6-5 and TRBJ1-2; tentative D call: TRBD1 (5 bases). The V end lost 3 bases, the J end lost 4 bases, and 6 bases lay between the germline ends. CDR3 length equals 12 residues. In germline, CDR1 is MNHEY, CDR2 SVGAGI. In DNA form, the CDR3 reads TGTGCCAGCAGTTATGGGGGCTATGGCTACACCTTC. Residues: CASSYGGYGYTF.